These T cell receptor beta chains were read from a single sample in a study of T cells after yellow fever vaccination. Each CDR3 protein is one row after TCRdb ran MiXCR on the 5' RACE reads. Seen here are about 99,000 distinct CDR3 sequences, roughly 5.8% observed once, and the top ten hold 35% to 50%. The material sequenced was CD8+ T cells sorted from PBMCs, taken 10 days after the yellow fever booster vaccination. The receptor set was obtained from a man between 18 and 29 years old who received the YFV17D yellow fever vaccine. CDR3s include the opening cysteine and the closing phenylalanine or tryptophan. The order of the fields is CDR3 length, V gene, D gene, clone size, J gene, CDR3 protein, CDR3 DNA. D genes are given only for firm matches. Only some rows state a clone size, as once, few, many or a class for expanded clones.

CDR3 length: 14
V gene: TRBV6-6
D gene: NA
clone size: NA
J gene: TRBJ1-2
CDR3 protein: CASSPYTVLYGYTF
CDR3 DNA: TGTGCCAGCAGTCCGTATACAGTACTCTATGGCTACACCTTC

CDR3 length: 15
V gene: TRBV7-3
D gene: TRBD2
clone size: many
J gene: TRBJ2-3
CDR3 protein: CASSATGGRGDTQYF
CDR3 DNA: TGTGCCAGCAGCGCCACGGGGGGGCGTGGAGATACGCAGTATTTT

CDR3 length: 14
V gene: TRBV20-1
D gene: NA
clone size: many
J gene: TRBJ2-2
CDR3 protein: CSARGDANTGELFF
CDR3 DNA: TGCAGTGCTAGAGGCGATGCGAACACCGGGGAGCTGTTTTTT

CDR3 length: 14
V gene: TRBV19
D gene: NA
clone size: NA
J gene: TRBJ2-2
CDR3 protein: CASLPGSNTGELFF
CDR3 DNA: TGTGCCAGCTTGCCGGGGTCTAACACCGGGGAGCTGTTTTTT

CDR3 length: 14
V gene: TRBV4-3
D gene: NA
clone size: NA
J gene: TRBJ1-1
CDR3 protein: CASSQDLVNTEAFF
CDR3 DNA: TGCGCCAGCAGCCAAGATTTAGTGAACACTGAAGCTTTCTTT

CDR3 length: 17
V gene: TRBV11-2
D gene: TRBD2
clone size: few
J gene: TRBJ2-1
CDR3 protein: CASSFWTSGGGYNEQFF
CDR3 DNA: TGTGCCAGCAGCTTCTGGACTAGCGGGGGGGGTTACAATGAGCAGTTCTTC

CDR3 length: 14
V gene: TRBV6-2/TRBV6-3
D gene: TRBD1
clone size: NA
J gene: TRBJ2-7
CDR3 protein: CASNRDRGSYEQYF
CDR3 DNA: TGTGCCAGCAACCGGGACAGGGGGTCCTACGAGCAGTACTTC

CDR3 length: 17
V gene: TRBV7-2
D gene: NA
clone size: few
J gene: TRBJ1-2
CDR3 protein: CASSSPRAGPQPRGYTF
CDR3 DNA: TGTGCCAGCAGCTCACCCCGGGCGGGGCCTCAACCTAGGGGCTACACCTTC

CDR3 length: 13
V gene: TRBV9
D gene: NA
clone size: many
J gene: TRBJ2-5
CDR3 protein: CASSPEAAETQYF
CDR3 DNA: TGTGCCAGCAGTCCCGAAGCAGCAGAGACCCAGTACTTC

CDR3 length: 11
V gene: TRBV7-6
D gene: NA
clone size: NA
J gene: TRBJ2-7
CDR3 protein: CARTPGYEQYF
CDR3 DNA: TGTGCCAGAACCCCCGGCTACGAGCAGTACTTC

CDR3 length: 12
V gene: TRBV7-9
D gene: NA
clone size: many
J gene: TRBJ2-2
CDR3 protein: CASSWYTGELFF
CDR3 DNA: TGTGCCAGCAGCTGGTACACCGGGGAGCTGTTTTTT

CDR3 length: 16
V gene: TRBV4-1
D gene: NA
clone size: many
J gene: TRBJ2-5
CDR3 protein: CASSQDGRGNQETQYF
CDR3 DNA: TGCGCCAGCAGCCAAGATGGGAGGGGGAACCAAGAGACCCAGTACTTC

CDR3 length: 15
V gene: TRBV5-1
D gene: TRBD2
clone size: few
J gene: TRBJ2-7
CDR3 protein: CASRRWRGAPYEQYF
CDR3 DNA: TGCGCCAGCCGCCGTTGGCGGGGGGCCCCCTACGAGCAGTACTTC

CDR3 length: 12
V gene: TRBV5-5
D gene: TRBD1
clone size: NA
J gene: TRBJ2-7
CDR3 protein: CASTLTGAEQYF
CDR3 DNA: TGTGCCAGCACCTTGACAGGGGCCGAGCAGTACTTC

CDR3 length: 15
V gene: TRBV20-1
D gene: TRBD2
clone size: NA
J gene: TRBJ2-1
CDR3 protein: CSARGTSGGSDEQFF
CDR3 DNA: TGCAGTGCTAGGGGGACTAGCGGGGGGTCTGATGAGCAGTTCTTC

CDR3 length: 15
V gene: TRBV5-1
D gene: TRBD1
clone size: NA
J gene: TRBJ2-2
CDR3 protein: CASSLGGGNTGELFF
CDR3 DNA: TGCGCCAGCAGCTTGGGAGGGGGCAACACCGGGGAGCTGTTTTTT

CDR3 length: 13
V gene: TRBV27
D gene: NA
clone size: many
J gene: TRBJ2-5
CDR3 protein: CASRGTADMTQYF
CDR3 DNA: TGTGCCAGCAGGGGGACCGCCGATATGACCCAGTACTTC

CDR3 length: 13
V gene: TRBV24-1
D gene: TRBD2
clone size: NA
J gene: TRBJ2-3
CDR3 protein: CATRGGTTDTQYF
CDR3 DNA: TGTGCCACCAGGGGGGGGACCACAGATACGCAGTATTTT

CDR3 length: 15
V gene: TRBV10-3
D gene: NA
clone size: few
J gene: TRBJ2-3
CDR3 protein: CAISDLPVAGDTQYF
CDR3 DNA: TGTGCCATCAGTGATTTGCCCGTAGCTGGAGATACGCAGTATTTT

CDR3 length: 18
V gene: TRBV28
D gene: TRBD2
clone size: few
J gene: TRBJ2-5
CDR3 protein: CASSLSVGGGLVSETQYF
CDR3 DNA: TGTGCCAGCAGTTTATCCGTCGGCGGGGGGCTGGTAAGCGAGACCCAGTACTTC

CDR3 length: 13
V gene: TRBV7-6
D gene: NA
clone size: NA
J gene: TRBJ1-2
CDR3 protein: CASSLGGDYGYTF
CDR3 DNA: TGTGCCAGCAGCTTAGGGGGCGACTATGGCTACACCTTC

CDR3 length: 12
V gene: TRBV20-1
D gene: NA
clone size: NA
J gene: TRBJ2-5
CDR3 protein: CSSTVGQETQYF
CDR3 DNA: TGCAGTTCTACAGTCGGCCAAGAGACCCAGTACTTC

CDR3 length: 13
V gene: TRBV6-5
D gene: TRBD1
clone size: NA
J gene: TRBJ1-6
CDR3 protein: CASSYSGGESLHF
CDR3 DNA: TGTGCCAGCAGTTACTCAGGGGGCGAGTCCCTCCACTTT

CDR3 length: 12
V gene: TRBV6-5
D gene: NA
clone size: NA
J gene: TRBJ1-2
CDR3 protein: CASSKGEVGYTF
CDR3 DNA: TGTGCCAGCAGTAAAGGGGAAGTCGGCTACACCTTC

CDR3 length: 12
V gene: TRBV9
D gene: TRBD1
clone size: NA
J gene: TRBJ1-1
CDR3 protein: CASRGDRSEAFF
CDR3 DNA: TGTGCCAGCAGAGGGGACAGATCCGAAGCTTTCTTT

CDR3 length: 12
V gene: TRBV10-3
D gene: NA
clone size: few
J gene: TRBJ2-3
CDR3 protein: CAISDRDRQGYF
CDR3 DNA: TGTGCCATCAGTGACCGGGACCGCCAGGGGTATTTT

CDR3 length: 14
V gene: TRBV7-9
D gene: TRBD1
clone size: NA
J gene: TRBJ2-7
CDR3 protein: CASSPDRAAYEQYF
CDR3 DNA: TGTGCCAGCAGCCCGGACAGGGCCGCCTACGAGCAGTACTTC

CDR3 length: 13
V gene: TRBV28
D gene: NA
clone size: NA
J gene: TRBJ1-1
CDR3 protein: CASSLMGLPEAFF
CDR3 DNA: TGTGCCAGCAGCTTAATGGGACTCCCCGAAGCTTTCTTT

CDR3 length: 13
V gene: TRBV30
D gene: TRBD1
clone size: many
J gene: TRBJ2-3
CDR3 protein: CAWSRGNTDTQYF
CDR3 DNA: TGTGCCTGGTCCAGGGGGAACACAGATACGCAGTATTTT

CDR3 length: 11
V gene: TRBV7-9
D gene: NA
clone size: NA
J gene: TRBJ2-7
CDR3 protein: CASMGTYEQYF
CDR3 DNA: TGTGCCAGCATGGGGACTTACGAGCAGTACTTC

CDR3 length: 18
V gene: TRBV20-1
D gene: NA
clone size: NA
J gene: TRBJ1-5
CDR3 protein: CSARDRGPLTGPNQPQHF
CDR3 DNA: TGCAGTGCTAGAGATCGGGGGCCCCTGACAGGACCCAATCAGCCCCAGCATTTT

CDR3 length: 15
V gene: TRBV5-1
D gene: TRBD1
clone size: NA
J gene: TRBJ1-4
CDR3 protein: CASSLGQGENEKLFF
CDR3 DNA: TGCGCCAGCAGCTTGGGACAGGGAGAAAATGAAAAACTGTTTTTT

CDR3 length: 14
V gene: TRBV20-1
D gene: NA
clone size: NA
J gene: TRBJ1-5
CDR3 protein: CSARVFRVNQPQHF
CDR3 DNA: TGCAGTGCTAGAGTATTTAGGGTCAATCAGCCCCAGCATTTT

CDR3 length: 12
V gene: TRBV7-2
D gene: NA
clone size: many
J gene: TRBJ2-5
CDR3 protein: CASSLTQQTQYF
CDR3 DNA: TGTGCCAGCAGCTTGACACAACAGACCCAGTACTTC

CDR3 length: 15
V gene: TRBV7-2
D gene: NA
clone size: NA
J gene: TRBJ2-1
CDR3 protein: CASSYWDPSYNEQFF
CDR3 DNA: TGTGCCAGCAGCTACTGGGACCCCTCCTACAATGAGCAGTTCTTC

CDR3 length: 13
V gene: TRBV7-9
D gene: TRBD1
clone size: few
J gene: TRBJ1-4
CDR3 protein: CASKGQLNEKLFF
CDR3 DNA: TGTGCCAGCAAGGGACAGCTTAATGAAAAACTGTTTTTT

CDR3 length: 12
V gene: TRBV7-9
D gene: NA
clone size: NA
J gene: TRBJ1-5
CDR3 protein: CASSLAGRPQHF
CDR3 DNA: TGTGCCAGCAGCTTAGCCGGACGGCCCCAGCATTTT

CDR3 length: 12
V gene: TRBV6-1
D gene: NA
clone size: few
J gene: TRBJ2-1
CDR3 protein: CASSGAWNEQFF
CDR3 DNA: TGTGCCAGCAGTGGAGCGTGGAATGAGCAGTTCTTC

CDR3 length: 14
V gene: TRBV5-4
D gene: NA
clone size: few
J gene: TRBJ2-5
CDR3 protein: CASSGGLVAETQYF
CDR3 DNA: TGTGCCAGCAGCGGGGGACTCGTAGCTGAGACCCAGTACTTC

CDR3 length: 15
V gene: TRBV7-2
D gene: TRBD2
clone size: few
J gene: TRBJ2-3
CDR3 protein: CASSLGRGSTDTQYF
CDR3 DNA: TGTGCCAGCAGCTTGGGGCGGGGGTCGACAGATACGCAGTATTTT

CDR3 length: 14
V gene: TRBV7-9
D gene: NA
clone size: NA
J gene: TRBJ1-4
CDR3 protein: CASSLKDSNEKLFF
CDR3 DNA: TGTGCCAGCAGCTTAAAAGACAGTAATGAAAAACTGTTTTTT

CDR3 length: 13
V gene: TRBV6-2/TRBV6-3
D gene: TRBD1
clone size: few
J gene: TRBJ1-2
CDR3 protein: CASSPGQVYGYTF
CDR3 DNA: TGTGCCAGCAGCCCCGGACAGGTCTATGGCTACACCTTC

CDR3 length: 13
V gene: TRBV4-3
D gene: NA
clone size: few
J gene: TRBJ2-1
CDR3 protein: CASSQYPDNEQFF
CDR3 DNA: TGCGCCAGCAGCCAATATCCCGACAATGAGCAGTTCTTC

CDR3 length: 14
V gene: TRBV7-6
D gene: TRBD1
clone size: few
J gene: TRBJ1-5
CDR3 protein: CASSSGQGWQPQHF
CDR3 DNA: TGTGCCAGCAGTTCCGGACAGGGCTGGCAGCCCCAGCATTTT

CDR3 length: 16
V gene: TRBV20-1
D gene: TRBD1
clone size: few
J gene: TRBJ2-7
CDR3 protein: CSARDGTGVSLYEQYF
CDR3 DNA: TGCAGTGCTAGGGACGGGACAGGGGTATCGCTCTACGAGCAGTACTTC

CDR3 length: 12
V gene: TRBV28
D gene: NA
clone size: NA
J gene: TRBJ1-1
CDR3 protein: CASTQGHTEAFF
CDR3 DNA: TGTGCCAGCACACAGGGCCACACTGAAGCTTTCTTT

CDR3 length: 11
V gene: TRBV20-1
D gene: NA
clone size: few
J gene: TRBJ2-7
CDR3 protein: CSVSEVYEQYF
CDR3 DNA: TGCAGTGTCTCCGAGGTGTACGAGCAGTACTTC

CDR3 length: 15
V gene: TRBV9
D gene: TRBD1
clone size: NA
J gene: TRBJ1-4
CDR3 protein: CASSSGQGPNEKLFF
CDR3 DNA: TGTGCCAGCAGTTCGGGACAGGGCCCTAATGAAAAACTGTTTTTT

CDR3 length: 14
V gene: TRBV6-5
D gene: NA
clone size: many
J gene: TRBJ1-5
CDR3 protein: CASSYSTGGQPQHF
CDR3 DNA: TGTGCCAGCAGTTACTCGACGGGAGGACAGCCCCAGCATTTT

CDR3 length: 16
V gene: TRBV24-1
D gene: NA
clone size: few
J gene: TRBJ2-3
CDR3 protein: CATSDFGTPDTDTQYF
CDR3 DNA: TGTGCCACCAGTGATTTCGGGACACCCGACACAGATACGCAGTATTTT

CDR3 length: 13
V gene: TRBV29-1
D gene: NA
clone size: few
J gene: TRBJ1-3
CDR3 protein: CSVHGEAGNTIYF
CDR3 DNA: TGCAGCGTCCACGGAGAGGCTGGAAACACCATATATTTT

CDR3 length: 13
V gene: TRBV4-1
D gene: NA
clone size: many
J gene: TRBJ1-1
CDR3 protein: CASSQGYNTEAFF
CDR3 DNA: TGCGCCAGCAGCCAGGGCTATAACACTGAAGCTTTCTTT

CDR3 length: 16
V gene: TRBV14
D gene: TRBD2
clone size: NA
J gene: TRBJ2-3
CDR3 protein: CASSRGAQRGADTQYF
CDR3 DNA: TGTGCCAGCAGCCGGGGTGCTCAGCGGGGCGCCGATACGCAGTATTTT

CDR3 length: 16
V gene: TRBV6-2/TRBV6-3
D gene: NA
clone size: NA
J gene: TRBJ2-2
CDR3 protein: CASSYSQGWSTGELFF
CDR3 DNA: TGTGCCAGCAGTTATAGTCAGGGTTGGAGCACCGGGGAGCTGTTTTTT

CDR3 length: 12
V gene: TRBV6-2/TRBV6-3
D gene: NA
clone size: once
J gene: TRBJ2-5
CDR3 protein: CASSSNQETQYF
CDR3 DNA: TGTGCCAGCAGCTCAAATCAAGAGACCCAGTACTTC

CDR3 length: 16
V gene: TRBV10-2
D gene: TRBD2
clone size: NA
J gene: TRBJ2-3
CDR3 protein: CASSEGLAGSTDTEYF
CDR3 DNA: TGCGCCAGCAGTGAGGGACTAGCGGGGAGCACAGATACGGAGTATTTT

CDR3 length: 14
V gene: TRBV5-1
D gene: TRBD1
clone size: many
J gene: TRBJ1-1
CDR3 protein: CASSLQGLGTEAFF
CDR3 DNA: TGCGCCAGCAGCTTACAGGGGTTGGGGACTGAAGCTTTCTTT

CDR3 length: 17
V gene: TRBV7-9
D gene: NA
clone size: NA
J gene: TRBJ2-1
CDR3 protein: CASSLIPEVPFYNEQFF
CDR3 DNA: TGTGCCAGCAGCTTAATCCCAGAAGTCCCCTTCTACAATGAGCAGTTCTTC

CDR3 length: 20
V gene: TRBV7-6
D gene: TRBD2
clone size: many
J gene: TRBJ2-5
CDR3 protein: CASSLVPSGGSPRVQETQYF
CDR3 DNA: TGTGCCAGCAGCTTAGTTCCTAGCGGGGGGTCACCGAGAGTCCAAGAGACCCAGTACTTC

CDR3 length: 15
V gene: TRBV3-1
D gene: NA
clone size: few
J gene: TRBJ2-5
CDR3 protein: CASSQVGRYQETQYF
CDR3 DNA: TGTGCCAGCAGCCAAGTAGGGCGGTACCAAGAGACCCAGTACTTC